One sample yielded the 20 T cell receptor beta chains listed below, sequenced in a study of Graves' ophthalmopathy and Graves' hyperthyroidism. The sequenced template was RNA, covering the TCR beta CDR3 region. The first round was an RT-PCR with HTBI primers, and the second round was a multiplex PCR. TCRdb redid the calling of the multiplex PCR reads with MiXCR, one entry per CDR3 protein. The data show about 660,000 distinct CDR3 sequences, about 40% seen once. Material for sequencing was peripheral blood. The source is an adult man with Graves' ophthalmopathy.

CDR3 loop: CASIGGTGPTEAFF. In nucleotides, the CDR3 is TGTGCCAGCATCGGGGGGACAGGCCCCACTGAAGCTTTCTTT. V gene TRBV7-9 combines with J gene TRBJ1-1; 8 nucleotides align to TRBD1. Losses at the gene ends were 7 bases for V and 4 bases for J; bases not matched to a gene: 8. The germline V gene encodes CDR1 SEHNR and CDR2 FQNEAQ (reference sequence). This CDR3 is 14 amino acids long.

This clonotype was counted at least ten times. The CDR3 coding sequence is TGTGCCAGCATCGCGGGGCGCCTAACCGGGGAGCTGTTTTTT. Amino acids: CASIAGRLTGELFF. The chain uses TRBV2 and TRBJ2-2, with D maybe TRBD2 (6 bases). Trimming pared 7 bases from V and 5 bases from J, leaving 14 bases between. Germline V CDR1 and CDR2: SNHLY, FYNNEI. There are 14 residues in the CDR3. Full variable domain (remainder filled in from reference TRBV2 and TRBJ2-2): EPEVTQTPSHQVTQMGQEVILRCVPISNHLYFYWYRQILGQKVEFLVSFYNNEISEKSEIFDDQFSVERPDGSNFTLKIRSTKLEDSAMYFCASIAGRLTGELFFGEGSRLTVL.

The rearrangement joins TRBV7-3 to TRBJ1-5, with D possibly being TRBD1 (5 bases). The CDR3 length is 13 residues. Germline V gene data show CDR1 as SGHTA and CDR2 as FQGTGA. Trimming cost V 3 bases and J 11 bases, with 14 bases left between them. CDR3 sequence (DNA): TGTGCCAGCAGCTTCATTAGCGGGGGGGCCCAGCATTTT. Its translation: CASSFISGGAQHF.

This clonotype was counted at least ten times. The chain recombines TRBV7-9 with TRBJ2-5; TRBD1 matches 8 bases. The germline CDR1 and CDR2 sequences are SEHNR and FQNEAQ (reference sequence). V shed 4 bases and J 2 bases; nucleotides not matched to a gene: 3. The CDR3 is made up of 14 amino acids. CDR3 amino acids: CASSSGGPQETQYF. CDR3 in DNA: TGTGCCAGCAGCTCAGGGGGCCCACAAGAGACCCAGTACTTC.

Only a few counts were recorded for this clonotype. The V and J genes are TRBV5-1 and TRBJ2-7, with 7 bases aligning to TRBD2. This CDR3 is 14 amino acids long. Trimming at V came to 4 bases and at J to 5 bases, leaving 9 bases not matched to a gene. CDR1 SGHRS and CDR2 YFSETQ come from the germline V gene. This CDR3 reads CASSPILAIHEQYF. In DNA form, the CDR3 reads TGCGCCAGCAGCCCGATACTAGCGATCCACGAGCAGTACTTC.

This clonotype appeared many times. The chain joins TRBV29-1 to TRBJ1-2, with 7 bases aligning to TRBD1. With V trimmed by 4 bases and J by 3 bases, 5 bases remained unmatched. CDR3 length equals 13 residues. The germline V gene has CDR1 SQVTM and CDR2 ANQGSEA. CDR3 in DNA: TGCAGCGTTGTTGGACAGGAGGACTATGGCTACACCTTC. This sequence encodes CSVVGQEDYGYTF.

The rearrangement uses TRBV29-1 and TRBJ2-7; TRBD1 might be the D (6 bases). The CDR3 covers 13 residues. Trimming shortened V by 8 bases and J by 2 bases, and 16 bases separated the two germline ends. Germline V lookup: CDR1 SQVTM, CDR2 ANQGSEA. CDR3 nucleotides: TGCAGCATGACAGGAGCGTCGACCTACGAGCAGTACTTC. This encodes CSMTGASTYEQYF.

The chain carries TRBV6-6 and TRBJ2-7; perhaps D is TRBD1 or TRBD2 (5 bases each). Trimming stripped 5 bases from V and 6 bases from J, with 26 bases between. Germline lookup yields CDR1 MNHNY and CDR2 SVGAGI (reference sequence). The CDR3 has 17 residues. CDR3 DNA: TGTGCCAGCAGTCCGGACAAGAGGGTCGGGCTGTTGGGCGAGCAGTACTTC. Translated: CASSPDKRVGLLGEQYF.

This clonotype was counted at least ten times. The chain links TRBV29-1 to TRBJ2-2; tentative D call: TRBD2 (6 bases). V lost 0 bases and J lost 1, with 9 bases in between. CDR3 length equals 15 residues. Looked up from germline, CDR1 is SQVTM and CDR2 is ANQGSEA. Here the CDR3 reads CSVEDPGENTGELFF. The CDR3 DNA sequence: TGCAGCGTTGAAGACCCGGGAGAGAACACCGGGGAGCTGTTTTTT.

The chain recombines TRBV6-2 or TRBV6-3 with TRBJ1-6, with D hard to call. Germline CDR1 and CDR2: MNHEY and SVGEGT. The V gene lost 2 bases and the J gene lost 5 bases, with 10 bases spanning the gap. The CDR3 runs 15 residues. CDR3 nucleotide sequence: TGTGCCAGCAGTTACATGGGAAGACATAATTCACCCCTCCACTTT. Translation: CASSYMGRHNSPLHF.

The chain joins TRBV7-8 to TRBJ1-3, with D possibly being TRBD1 (6 bases). Germline loops: CDR1 SGHVS, CDR2 FQNEAQ. V was trimmed by 7 bases and J by 4 bases, leaving 14 bases between them. The CDR3 extends over 14 amino acids. CDR3 coding DNA: TGTGCCAGCACATGGACGGGGGGCGGAAACACCATATATTTT. It is translated as CASTWTGGGNTIYF.

The table lists this clonotype with a few counts. The rearrangement links TRBV14 to TRBJ2-7; D gene uncertain. The CDR3 contains 13 residues. Trimming took 4 bases from V and 0 from J, leaving 7 bases between them. In germline, CDR1 is SGHDN, CDR2 FVKESK. CDR3 in amino acids: CASSRQTSYEQYF. Written as DNA, the CDR3 is TGTGCCAGCAGCCGACAAACCTCCTACGAGCAGTACTTC.

The sample holds one count of this clonotype. This chain connects TRBV20-1 to TRBJ1-3; D unclear. V shed 1 base and J shed 4 bases, with 8 bases lying between them. The CDR3 covers 13 residues. Germline lookup yields CDR1 DFQATT and CDR2 SNEGSKA (reference sequence). CDR3 protein: CSARVWEGNTIYF. The CDR3 DNA reads as TGCAGTGCTAGAGTCTGGGAAGGAAACACCATATATTTT.

The table lists this clonotype with many counts. The chain joins TRBV29-1 to TRBJ1-1, with 7 bases lining up with TRBD1. CDR1 is SQVTM and CDR2 is ANQGSEA in the germline V gene. The CDR3 consists of 13 residues. With 5 bases clipped from V and 4 bases from J, the junction kept 7 bases outside the gene matches. This CDR3 reads CSVSQGSTTEAFF. CDR3 sequence (DNA): TGCAGCGTTTCACAGGGGTCTACCACTGAAGCTTTCTTT.

V gene TRBV10-3 combines with J gene TRBJ1-2; D call uncertain. V lost 8 bases and J lost 3, with 16 bases in between. This CDR3 is built from 14 residues. Germline loops: CDR1 ENHRY, CDR2 SYGVKD. CDR3 bases: TGTGCCATCGGGAATAGACGGGGTGACTATGGCTACACCTTC. It is translated as CAIGNRRGDYGYTF.

The chain links TRBV6-6 to TRBJ2-5, with 10 bases aligning to TRBD1. Unmatched junction bases numbered 17, after V lost 11 bases and J lost 5 bases. The germline V gene encodes CDR1 MNHNY and CDR2 SVGAGI (reference sequence). The CDR3 consists of 16 residues. The DNA of the CDR3 is TGTGCCGGGTCACTATTAGGACAGGGGGTTGGGGAGACCCAGTACTTC. Encoded protein: CAGSLLGQGVGETQYF.

The chain links TRBV7-9 to TRBJ2-2, with D possibly TRBD1 on 6 matching bases. This CDR3 has 15 residues. Trimming shortened V by 11 bases and J by 4 bases, and 20 bases separated the two germline ends. CDR1 is SEHNR and CDR2 is FQNEAQ in the germline V gene (reference sequence). CDR3 amino acids: CAWSVDLGGTGELFF. The DNA of the CDR3 is TGTGCCTGGAGTGTAGATTTAGGGGGCACCGGGGAGCTGTTTTTT.

This clonotype was observed once. The chain links TRBV25-1 to TRBJ1-2; D is possibly TRBD1 (6 bases). The V gene lost 1 base and the J gene lost 7 bases, with 13 bases spanning the gap. Germline V CDR1 and CDR2: MGHDK, SYGVNS. The CDR3 extends over 14 amino acids. The CDR3 is CASSEWGRGSGYTF. DNA for the CDR3: TGTGCCAGCAGTGAATGGGGGCGCGGTTCTGGCTACACCTTC.

The table lists this clonotype with many counts. The gene calls are TRBV25-1 and TRBJ2-2, with D perhaps matching TRBD1 (5 bases). Germline values: CDR1 MGHDK, CDR2 SYGVNS. CDR3 length: 14 residues. V lost 3 bases to trimming and J lost 1 base, with 6 bases between them. CDR3 protein: CASSDRENTGELFF. The CDR3 DNA reads TGTGCCAGCAGTGACAGGGAGAACACCGGGGAGCTGTTTTTT.

About this clonotype: Possible read error: a much larger clone is one base away. The DNA for the CDR3 is TGTGTCACCAGTGATGGGACAGTCCAAGAGACCCAGTACTTC. It is translated as CVTSDGTVQETQYF. The chain links TRBV24-1 to TRBJ2-5; 7 bases match TRBD1. Germline V CDR1 and CDR2: KGHDR, SFDVKD. This CDR3 comprises 14 residues.